This T cell receptor (beta chain) was recovered during a study of T cells after yellow fever vaccination. For TCR, cDNA came from 5'RACE template switching, which added a universal primer site and UMIs. One entry per CDR3 protein, called by TCRdb with MiXCR from the 5' RACE reads. Among approximately 250,000 distinct CDR3 sequences listed, around 6.7% were seen once. V was pared by 1 base and J by 7 bases, with 11 bases between. The V gene's germline CDR1 is SGHTA and CDR2 FQGNSA. There are 13 residues in the CDR3. This clonotype was observed many times. This receptor was obtained from a man under 40 who received the YFV17D yellow fever vaccine. This chain connects TRBV7-2 to TRBJ2-7; tentative D call: TRBD2 (5 bases). The starting material was CD4+ T cells sorted from PBMCs, obtained on the day of the yellow fever booster vaccination. This CDR3 is CASSLGARGEQYF. The CDR3 DNA is TGTGCCAGCAGCTTAGGAGCTCGCGGGGAGCAGTACTTC.